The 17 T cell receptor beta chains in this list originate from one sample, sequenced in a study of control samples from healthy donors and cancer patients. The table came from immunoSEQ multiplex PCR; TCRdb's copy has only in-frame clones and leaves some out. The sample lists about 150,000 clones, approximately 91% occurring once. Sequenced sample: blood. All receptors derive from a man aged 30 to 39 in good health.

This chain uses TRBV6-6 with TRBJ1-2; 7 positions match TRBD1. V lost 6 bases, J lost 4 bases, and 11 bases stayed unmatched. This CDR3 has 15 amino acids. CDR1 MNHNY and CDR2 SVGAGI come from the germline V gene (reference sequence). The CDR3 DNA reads TGTGCCAGCAGCGACAGGGCAAACAGCGGCTATGGCTACACCTTC. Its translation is CASSDRANSGYGYTF.

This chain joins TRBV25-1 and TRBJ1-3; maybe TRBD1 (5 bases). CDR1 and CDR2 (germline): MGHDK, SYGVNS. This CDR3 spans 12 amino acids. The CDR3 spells CAASGTGNTIYF. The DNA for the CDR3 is TGTGCTGCCTCAGGGACTGGAAACACCATATATTTT. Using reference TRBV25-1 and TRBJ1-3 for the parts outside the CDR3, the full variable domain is EADIYQTPRYLVIGTGKKITLECSQTMGHDKMYWYQQDPGMELHLIHYSYGVNSTEKGDLSSESTVSRIRTEHFPLTLESARPSHTSQYLCAASGTGNTIYFGEGSWLTVV.

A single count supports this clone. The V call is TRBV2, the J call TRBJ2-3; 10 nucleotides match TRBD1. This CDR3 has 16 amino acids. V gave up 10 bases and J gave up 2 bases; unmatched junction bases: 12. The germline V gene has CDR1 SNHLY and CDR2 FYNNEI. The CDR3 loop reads CATPDGTGDPTDTQYF. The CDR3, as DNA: TGTGCCACCCCAGACGGGACAGGGGACCCCACAGATACGCAGTATTTT.

CDR3 nucleotides: TGTGCCAGCAGCCAAGACTCCTACGAGCAGTACTTC. Amino acids: CASSQDSYEQYF. The genes are TRBV3-1 (or the pseudogene TRBV3-2) and TRBJ2-7; D is unclear. Deletions cut 0 bases from V and 0 bases from J, with 0 bases between. Germline V gene lookup returns CDR1 LGHDT and CDR2 YNNKEL (reference sequence). The CDR3 contains 12 residues.

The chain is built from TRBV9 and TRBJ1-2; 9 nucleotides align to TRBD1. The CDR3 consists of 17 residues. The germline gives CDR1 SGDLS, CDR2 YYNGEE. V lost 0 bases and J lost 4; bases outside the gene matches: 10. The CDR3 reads CASSVARSGQGIYGYTF. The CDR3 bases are TGTGCCAGCAGCGTAGCTCGATCGGGACAGGGAATCTATGGCTACACCTTC.

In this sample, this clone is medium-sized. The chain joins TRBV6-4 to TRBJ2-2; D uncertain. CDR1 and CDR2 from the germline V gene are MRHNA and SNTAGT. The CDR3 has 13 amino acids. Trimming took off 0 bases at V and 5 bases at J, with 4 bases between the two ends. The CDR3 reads CASSDSGTGELFF. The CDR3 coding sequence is TGTGCCAGCAGTGACTCAGGTACCGGGGAGCTGTTTTTT.

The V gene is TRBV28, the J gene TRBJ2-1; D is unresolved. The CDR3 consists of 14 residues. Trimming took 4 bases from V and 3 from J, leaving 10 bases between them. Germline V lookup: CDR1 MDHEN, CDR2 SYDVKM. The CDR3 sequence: CASSSRLGYNEQFF. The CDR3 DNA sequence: TGTGCCAGCAGTTCCAGGTTGGGCTACAATGAGCAGTTCTTC.

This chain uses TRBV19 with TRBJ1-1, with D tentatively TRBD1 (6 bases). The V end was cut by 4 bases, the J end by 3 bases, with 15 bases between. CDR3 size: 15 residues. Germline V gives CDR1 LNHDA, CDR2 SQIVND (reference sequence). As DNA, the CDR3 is TGTGCCAGTAGTAACCACAGGGAGAGATACACTGAAGCTTTCTTT. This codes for CASSNHRERYTEAFF.

CDR3 region: CASSQALSSYNSPLHF. Here the CDR3 DNA reads TGCGCCAGCAGCCAGGCTCTGAGCTCCTATAATTCACCCCTCCACTTT. This sequence joins TRBV4-3 and TRBJ1-6; D is uncertain. The CDR3 has 16 amino acids. V lost 3 bases to trimming and J lost 0 bases, with 9 bases between them. Per the germline V gene, CDR1 is LGHNA and CDR2 is YSLEER.

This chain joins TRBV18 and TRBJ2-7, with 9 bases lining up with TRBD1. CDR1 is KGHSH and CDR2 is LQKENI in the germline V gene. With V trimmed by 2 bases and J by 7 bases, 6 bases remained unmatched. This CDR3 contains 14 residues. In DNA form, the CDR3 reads TGTGCCAGCTCACCAGGGACAGGGCCGATAGAGCAGTACTTC. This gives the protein CASSPGTGPIEQYF.

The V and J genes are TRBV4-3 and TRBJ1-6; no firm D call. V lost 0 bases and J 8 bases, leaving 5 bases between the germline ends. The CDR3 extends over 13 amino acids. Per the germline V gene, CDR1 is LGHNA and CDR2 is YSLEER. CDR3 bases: TGCGCCAGCAGCCAAGATAGGGATTCACCCCTCCACTTT. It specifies CASSQDRDSPLHF.

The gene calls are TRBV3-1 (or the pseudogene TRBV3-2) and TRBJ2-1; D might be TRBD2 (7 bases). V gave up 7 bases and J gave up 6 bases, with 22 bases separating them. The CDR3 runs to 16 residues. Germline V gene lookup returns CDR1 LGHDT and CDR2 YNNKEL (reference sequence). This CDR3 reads CASNLGGRLPPNEQFF. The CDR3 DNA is TGTGCCAGCAACCTCGGGGGGCGTTTACCCCCCAATGAGCAGTTCTTC.

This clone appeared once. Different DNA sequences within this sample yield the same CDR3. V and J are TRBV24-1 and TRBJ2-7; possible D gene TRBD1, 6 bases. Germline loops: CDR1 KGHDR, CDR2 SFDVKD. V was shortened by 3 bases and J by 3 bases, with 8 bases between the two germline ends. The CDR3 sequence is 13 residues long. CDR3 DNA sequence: TGTGCCACCAGTGATCCACAGGGCTACGAGCAGTACTTC. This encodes CATSDPQGYEQYF.

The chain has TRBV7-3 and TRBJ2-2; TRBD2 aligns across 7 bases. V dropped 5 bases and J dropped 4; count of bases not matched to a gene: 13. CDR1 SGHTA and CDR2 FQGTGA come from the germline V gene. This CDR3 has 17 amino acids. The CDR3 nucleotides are TGTGCCAGCAGCCTAATCCCTTCTAGCGGCTCCACCGGGGAGCTGTTTTTT. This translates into CASSLIPSSGSTGELFF. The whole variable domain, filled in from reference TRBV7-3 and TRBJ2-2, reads GAGVSQTPSNKVTEKGKYVELRCDPISGHTALYWYRQSLGQGPEFLIYFQGTGAADDSGLPNDRFFAVRPEGSVSTLKIQRTERGDSAVYLCASSLIPSSGSTGELFFGEGSRLTVL.

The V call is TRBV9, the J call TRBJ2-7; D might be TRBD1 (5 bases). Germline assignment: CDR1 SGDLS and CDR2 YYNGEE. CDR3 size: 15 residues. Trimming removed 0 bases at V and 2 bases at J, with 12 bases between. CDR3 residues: CASSVGVTGTYEQYF. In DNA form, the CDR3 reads TGTGCCAGCAGCGTAGGAGTCACAGGAACCTACGAGCAGTACTTC.

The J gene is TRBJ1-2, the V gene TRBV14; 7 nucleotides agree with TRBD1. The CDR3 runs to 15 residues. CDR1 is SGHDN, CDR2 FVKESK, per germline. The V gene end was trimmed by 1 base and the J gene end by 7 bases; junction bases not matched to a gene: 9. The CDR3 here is CASSQVFGTVGGYTF. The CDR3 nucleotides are TGTGCCAGCAGCCAAGTTTTCGGGACAGTTGGTGGCTACACCTTC.

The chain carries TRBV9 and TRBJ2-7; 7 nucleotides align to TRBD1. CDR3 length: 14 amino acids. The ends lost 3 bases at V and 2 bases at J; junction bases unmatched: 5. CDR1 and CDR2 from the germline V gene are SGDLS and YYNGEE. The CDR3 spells CASSAGQTPYEQYF. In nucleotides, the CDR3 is TGTGCCAGCAGCGCGGGACAGACCCCCTACGAGCAGTACTTC.